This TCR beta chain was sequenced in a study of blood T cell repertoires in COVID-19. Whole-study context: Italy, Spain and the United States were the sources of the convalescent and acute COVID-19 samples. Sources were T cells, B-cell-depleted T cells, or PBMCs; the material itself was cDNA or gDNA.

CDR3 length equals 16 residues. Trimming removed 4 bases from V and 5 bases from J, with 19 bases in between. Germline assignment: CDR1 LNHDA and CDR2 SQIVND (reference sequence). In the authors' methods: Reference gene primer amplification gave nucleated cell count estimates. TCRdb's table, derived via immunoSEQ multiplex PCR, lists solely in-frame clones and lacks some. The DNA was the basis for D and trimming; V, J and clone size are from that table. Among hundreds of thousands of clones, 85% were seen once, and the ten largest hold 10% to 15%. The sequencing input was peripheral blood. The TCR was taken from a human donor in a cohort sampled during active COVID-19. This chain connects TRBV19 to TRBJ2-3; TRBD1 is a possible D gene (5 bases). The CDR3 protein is CASSTRLGRRLDTQYF. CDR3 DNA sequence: TGTGCCAGTAGTACCAGGTTGGGGCGTCGTTTAGATACGCAGTATTTT.